This TCR beta chain originates from a study of T cell responses to AZD1222 COVID-19 vaccine. Details on this clone: What it recognizes is unknown.

Method: immunoSEQ multiplex PCR; TCRdb's copy keeps in-frame clones and lacks some. The sample holds about 54,000 clones, about 89% seen once. This CDR3 has 14 amino acids. The junction had 3 bases not matched to a gene; V was cut back by 2 bases and J by 3 bases. Germline V gene lookup returns CDR1 KGHSH and CDR2 LQKENI. Study results and limitations: Across spike, vaccine-associated CD4 TCRs were found, dominant at 160-218 and 743-854. Recipients of AZD1222 seropositive at baseline numbered only 5 to 7. Reports say nearly half of spike-specific TCRs go after unmutated variant regions.

It was second doses at about 4 or about 12 weeks that were pooled. This receptor was identified in an adult who received the AZD1222 COVID-19 vaccine. The material sequenced was peripheral blood, taken 28 days after the second AZD1222 dose. V gene TRBV18 combines with J gene TRBJ1-2; TRBD1 matches 7 bases. The CDR3 DNA is TGTGCCAGCTCACCAGGGACAGAAGACTATGGCTACACCTTC. It codes for CASSPGTEDYGYTF.